This is a list of T cell receptor beta chains from one sample in a study of blood T cell repertoires in COVID-19. The protocol was immunoSEQ multiplex PCR, while the TCRdb copy is restricted to in-frame clones and leaves out a portion. This table holds 150,000 to 190,000 clones, 80% found once. The sequenced sample was peripheral blood. The source is a man between 60 and 75 years old with acute or convalescent COVID-19. Both conserved end residues are part of each CDR3. Fields, in order: V gene, clone size, J gene, CDR3 length, CDR3 protein. A row's size may be missing; if present it is once, few, many or a size class.

>TRBV7-9|-|TRBJ2-2|14
CAITTAGNTGELFF
>TRBV19|-|TRBJ1-5|14
CASSTGTGTQPQHF
>TRBV4-3|few|TRBJ1-5|16
CASSQNWGSGGQPQHF
>TRBV18|-|TRBJ2-3|14
CASSQQGRTDTQYF
>TRBV11-3|-|TRBJ2-2|16
CASSLILGGYTGELFF
>TRBV7-6|-|TRBJ2-2|17
CASSLGTGLSNTGELFF
>TRBV5-6|-|TRBJ2-4|19
CASSLVAGGSDIAKNIQYF
>TRBV6-5|-|TRBJ1-2|16
CASSYGPQGAGYGYTF
>TRBV7-9|-|TRBJ1-3|15
CASSQQLFSGNTIYF
>TRBV12-3/TRBV12-4|few|TRBJ1-1|13
CASTWDSGLGAFF
>TRBV7-2|-|TRBJ2-3|15
CASRPSGGGSDTQYF
>TRBV18|-|TRBJ2-1|14
CASSPRDSYNEQFF
>TRBV24-1|few|TRBJ2-3|16
CATSDFQDSFTDTQYF
>TRBV9|-|TRBJ2-2|15
CASSPRLAGIGELFF
>TRBV5-6|-|TRBJ1-2|16
CASSSAPDRGGHGYTF
>TRBV14|-|TRBJ2-3|13
CASSQGLARTQYF
>TRBV27|-|TRBJ2-6|14
CASSSGPGRGVLTF
>TRBV18|-|TRBJ1-3|15
CASSPGRVKGNTIYF
>TRBV7-2|-|TRBJ2-2|13
CASVAVRTGELFF
>TRBV6-1|-|TRBJ2-3|14
CASRQEDRTDTQYF
>TRBV4-2|-|TRBJ2-1|16
CASSQHLAGGRGEQFF
>TRBV29-1|few|TRBJ2-1|15
CSVSGTSGTHNEQFF
>TRBV5-4|few|TRBJ1-6|14
CASSVDRNNSPLHF
>TRBV6-4|-|TRBJ2-3|14
CASSGGGTADTQYF
>TRBV28|-|TRBJ2-1|16
CASSSLAGSSYNEQFF
>TRBV4-1|-|TRBJ2-4|15
CASSQVGLAKNIQYF
>TRBV28|-|TRBJ1-4|16
CASRFERKGLHEKLFF
>TRBV5-4|-|TRBJ2-7|13
CASSPPRGNEQYF
>TRBV12-3/TRBV12-4|few|TRBJ1-1|13
CASTRGGNTEAFF
>TRBV4-1|-|TRBJ2-5|14
CASSQGSGQETQYF
>TRBV4-1|few|TRBJ1-2|14
CASSQPTGDYGYTF
>TRBV2|-|TRBJ1-4|16
CASSYGQGSTNEKLFF
>TRBV7-2|-|TRBJ2-7|17
CASSYQPTGTRTHEQYF
>TRBV27|-|TRBJ1-2|14
CASSPSGGSHGYTF
>TRBV30|-|TRBJ1-5|15
CAWSADEQGGQPQHF
>TRBV6-5|-|TRBJ1-1|13
CASRPGGNTEAFF
>TRBV2|-|TRBJ1-1|15
CASSDRVWDSTEAFF
>TRBV7-7|-|TRBJ2-2|15
CASSQNPQGTGELFF
>TRBV19|-|TRBJ2-2|16
CASTPRARFGTGELFF
>TRBV15|-|TRBJ2-7|14
CATSSTTGFREQYF
>TRBV28|-|TRBJ2-5|15
CASIPGQGTQETQYF
>TRBV30|-|TRBJ1-5|12
CAWSVGREPQHF
>TRBV28|-|TRBJ2-2|15
CASSFGGVNTGELFF
>TRBV7-2|-|TRBJ2-7|16
CASSSGGLAASYEQYF
>TRBV7-9|-|TRBJ1-1|15
CASSLISGMNTEAFF
>TRBV7-9|-|TRBJ1-1|17
CASSSSQGRGMDTEAFF
>TRBV28|-|TRBJ1-3|17
CASSLDNVPGAGNTIYF
>TRBV9|-|TRBJ2-1|17
CASSPRAGGGGDNEQFF
>TRBV9|-|TRBJ2-2|17
CASSEGTLALNTGELFF
>TRBV29-1|-|TRBJ2-7|13
CSVQDRGPYEQYF
>TRBV6-5|-|TRBJ2-5|15
CASRPGGASQETQYF
>TRBV7-9|-|TRBJ1-1|13
CASVGGMNTEAFF
>TRBV6-6|once|TRBJ1-4|14
CASRKQGATEKLFF
>TRBV12-5|-|TRBJ2-2|18
CASGLAQKAGINTGELFF